The clone carrying this T cell receptor (beta chain) was counted only a few times. Its antigen is still unknown. The sample belongs to a study of regulatory T cells in long-lasting Graves disease. Library construction for TCR beta used iRepertoire HTBI primers and Arm-PCR of CDR3 regions. Original processing notes: Taken together, the samples had 60 or so TRBV and approximately 13 TRBJ segments identified. TCRdb redid the calling of the multiplex PCR reads with MiXCR, one entry per CDR3 protein. These V and J calls are TCRdb output, not the study's own analysis. Among some 470,000 distinct CDR3 sequences listed, 20% to 25% were seen once. Study-level results: Possibly, accuracy suffered from the small sample size.

Time point: persistent/refractory GD, antithyroid drugs over 5 years with positive TRAb. PBMC-derived RNA was used for the TCR library. The source is a female donor with Graves disease. Sequencing used peripheral blood mononuclear cells (PBMCs), obtained when the disease was refractory, from a patient treated with antithyroid drugs.

CDR3 sequence: CASVPERRTEAFF. In DNA form, the CDR3 reads TGTGCCAGCGTCCCCGAAAGGAGGACTGAAGCTTTCTTT. This chain connects TRBV6-1 to TRBJ1-1, with D unresolved. The CDR3 is made up of 13 amino acids. Germline V gene sequence: CDR1 MNHNS, CDR2 SASEGT. Trimming left V 8 bases short and J 5 bases short, with 15 bases between.